A selection of T cell receptor beta chains follows, all from one sample in a study of CDR3 diversity in severe acne. TCRdb used MiXCR to reprocess the PCR reads, holding one entry per CDR3 protein. The sample consists of 85,000 to 120,000 distinct CDR3 sequences, 51% of them appearing once. Material for sequencing was blood. These receptors all come from a male donor with acne. CDR3s include the opening cysteine and the closing phenylalanine or tryptophan. D genes are given only for firm matches. Clone size is shown for a subset of rows, as once, few, many or a class of expanded clone.

TRBJ1-1 many TRBV7-3 - TGTGCCAGCAGCTTAACTGGGGGTACTGAAGCTTTCTTT CASSLTGGTEAFF
TRBJ2-3 few TRBV12-3/TRBV12-4 - TGTGCCAGCAGTTTAAGTTCGTTGTTGGCGAGGGGACATAGCAATCAGCCCCAGTATTTT CASSLSSLLARGHSNQPQYF
TRBJ2-7 - TRBV9 - TGTGCCAGCAGCGTAGAGTCAGCCAGCTCCTACGAGCAGTACTTC CASSVESASSYEQYF
TRBJ2-1 - TRBV25-1 - TGTGCCAGCGGTAGGCCTGAGCAGTTCTTC CASGRPEQFF
TRBJ2-5 - TRBV2 TRBD2 TGTGCCAGCGCGGACCCCAGTGGGGCTAGCGGACAAGAGACCCAGTACTTC CASADPSGASGQETQYF
TRBJ2-2 - TRBV7-2 - TGTGCCAGCAGCCGAAGGACTACCAGACCGAACACCGGGGAGCTGTTTTTT CASSRRTTRPNTGELFF
TRBJ1-2 - TRBV29-1 - TGCAGCGTTGAAGATCCAGGGGACTATGGCTACACCTTC CSVEDPGDYGYTF
TRBJ1-4 many TRBV11-2 TRBD1 TGTGCCAGCAGAAACGGGACAGGGGTGAGGGCAACTAATGAAAAACTGTTTTTT CASRNGTGVRATNEKLFF
TRBJ2-5 - TRBV3-1 TRBD2 TGTGCCAGCAGCCAAGAGTATCAGCGGGGGCAAGAGACCCAGTACTTC CASSQEYQRGQETQYF
TRBJ2-3 - TRBV20-1 TRBD2 TGCAGTGCCGGAGATAGCGGGACTACCACAGATACGCAGTATTTT CSAGDSGTTTDTQYF
TRBJ2-3 - TRBV18 TRBD2 TGTGCCAGCTCACCAAGGTCTAGCGGCAATAGAGATACGCAGTATTTT CASSPRSSGNRDTQYF
TRBJ2-1 many TRBV30 - TGTGCCTGGAGAGATATAATCAAACCGTCCTACAATGAGCAGTTCTTC CAWRDIIKPSYNEQFF
TRBJ2-3 many TRBV9 - TGTGCCAGCAGCGTAGTGGGGGATGAAGCAGGGACGCAGTATTTT CASSVVGDEAGTQYF
TRBJ2-1 - TRBV20-1 TRBD2 TGCAGTGCTAGAGATGTAACTAGCGGGAGGAGGGATGAGCAGTTCTTC CSARDVTSGRRDEQFF
TRBJ2-1 medium-sized TRBV29-1 TRBD2 TGCAGCGTTCGGGGACTAGCGGTAGGCAATGAGCAGTTCTTC CSVRGLAVGNEQFF
TRBJ1-2 few TRBV28 - TGTGCCAGCAGCCTCGATGGGAATAGCTATGGCTACACCTTC CASSLDGNSYGYTF
TRBJ1-4 - TRBV29-1 TRBD1 TGCAGCGTTCAGGGACAGGAAGGTGAAAAACTGTTCTTT CSVQGQEGEKLFF
TRBJ2-6 - TRBV5-6 - TGTGCCAGCAGCTTGGTTCACTCTGGGGCCAACGTCCTGACTTTC CASSLVHSGANVLTF
TRBJ2-7 many TRBV12-3/TRBV12-4 TRBD2 TGTGCCAGCAGTATAAGAGCTAGCGGGAGCTCGGACTACGAGCAGTACTTC CASSIRASGSSDYEQYF
TRBJ2-5 few TRBV9 - TGTGCCAGCAGCGCTCAGACTAGTGGGAGCCAAGAGACCCAGTACTTC CASSAQTSGSQETQYF
TRBJ2-7 once TRBV20-1 TRBD2 TGCAGTGCTAGAGTTTTAGCGGGAGGTTACGAGCAGTACTTC CSARVLAGGYEQYF
TRBJ2-3 - TRBV10-3 TRBD2 TGTGCCATCAGTGACCGGGGGGGGAACACAGATACACAGTATTTT CAISDRGGNTDTQYF
TRBJ2-7 - TRBV3-1 - TGTGCCAGCAGCCAAGTTTCGGCTGCAGCGATCTACGAGCAGTACTTC CASSQVSAAAIYEQYF
TRBJ2-2 once TRBV6-2/TRBV6-3 TRBD1 TGTGCCAGCAGTCTCCAGGGGGCGAGCACCGGGGAGCTGTCTTTT CASSLQGASTGELSF
TRBJ2-7 - TRBV5-5 - TGTGCCAGCAGCCATATAGGACGGACCTACGAGCAGTACTTC CASSHIGRTYEQYF
TRBJ2-6 few TRBV13 TRBD1 TGTGCCAGCAATAGACAGGGACGTTCAGGGGCCAACGTCCTGACTTTC CASNRQGRSGANVLTF
TRBJ1-1 many TRBV9 - TGTGCCAGCAGCCCCCGACCGGACAACACTGAAGCTTTCTTT CASSPRPDNTEAFF
TRBJ2-5 - TRBV10-3 TRBD2 TGTGCCATCAGTGAGGCTAGCGGACCCCAAGAGACCCAGTACTTC CAISEASGPQETQYF
TRBJ1-6 - TRBV25-1 TRBD1 TGTGCCAGCAGTGGGGGACAGTGGACACCCCTCCACTTT CASSGGQWTPLHF
TRBJ2-2 - TRBV14 - TGTGCCAGCAGCCAGATGGCGAACACCGGGGAGCTGTTTTTT CASSQMANTGELFF
TRBJ2-1 - TRBV2 TRBD1 TGTGCCAGCAGTAAATCCGGGACAGGGGGCAATGAGCAGTTCTTC CASSKSGTGGNEQFF
TRBJ2-7 many TRBV11-2 - TGTGCCAGCCGGGGGCCCTACGAGCAGTACTTC CASRGPYEQYF
TRBJ2-1 many TRBV15 - TGTGCCACCAACAAAGGGGGATCCTACAATGAGCAGTTCTTC CATNKGGSYNEQFF
TRBJ1-3 - TRBV12-3/TRBV12-4 - TGTGCCAGCACTGGTCCATTTAGCTCTGGAAACACCATATATTTT CASTGPFSSGNTIYF
TRBJ2-1 few TRBV7-9 TRBD2 TGTGCCAGCAGCTTCCGGACTAGCGGGAAGTTCTTC CASSFRTSGKFF
TRBJ1-1 - TRBV5-4 - TGTGCCAGCAGGCGAGCGGCCCTCAACACTGAAGCTTTCTTT CASRRAALNTEAFF
TRBJ2-5 medium-sized TRBV29-1 - TGCAGCGTTGCGCCCTATGGGGAGACCCAGTACTTC CSVAPYGETQYF
TRBJ1-3 - TRBV9 - TGTGCCAGCAGCCCCTCTAAAGGGAGCACTGGAAACACCATATATTTT CASSPSKGSTGNTIYF
TRBJ1-1 once TRBV7-2 TRBD1 TGTGCCAGCAGCTTTTTCGGGACAGGGTACACTGAAGCTTTCTTT CASSFFGTGYTEAFF
TRBJ2-5 - TRBV10-1 TRBD2 TGCGCCAGCAGTGAGACTAGCGGGAAAGAGACCCAGTACTTC CASSETSGKETQYF
TRBJ2-3 - TRBV5-5 - TGTGCCAGCAGCTTGGAGGCGGCAGATACGCAGTATTTT CASSLEAADTQYF
TRBJ2-7 many TRBV29-1 - TGCAGCGTTGAAGATCTTCTGGACAGTCCTACATACGAGCAGTACTTC CSVEDLLDSPTYEQYF
TRBJ2-7 - TRBV5-4 - TGTGCCAGCAGGCAGGGGCACGAGCAGTACTTC CASRQGHEQYF
TRBJ2-6 - TRBV15 - TGTGCCACCAGCAGGGGACCCCCTGGGGCCAACGTCCTGACTTTC CATSRGPPGANVLTF
TRBJ1-6 - TRBV19 - TGTGCCAGTAACAGCGGGAGAACCGATCACGTTATAAATTCACCCCTCCACTTT CASNSGRTDHVINSPLHF
TRBJ2-3 once TRBV10-1 TRBD1 TGCGCCAGCAGGGACAGGGGGCGATTAACCTTTACAGATACGCAGTATTTT CASRDRGRLTFTDTQYF
TRBJ1-1 - TRBV10-2 TRBD1 TGCGCCAGCAGGACCCTCCCGGGACAGGGGGCGCGGGACACTGAAGCTTTCTTT CASRTLPGQGARDTEAFF
TRBJ2-1 many TRBV5-1 TRBD2 TGCGCCAGCAGCCCCGGGACTAGCGCGTACAATGAGCAGTTCTTC CASSPGTSAYNEQFF
TRBJ2-1 many TRBV11-2 - TGTGCCAGCAGCTTAACAGGAGCTGAGCAGTTCTTC CASSLTGAEQFF
TRBJ2-3 - TRBV5-1 - TGCGCCAGCAGCTCGGAGGGGGGGGCACACAATGAGCAGTATTTT CASSSEGGAHNEQYF
TRBJ2-7 - TRBV29-1 TRBD2 TGCAGCGTTGAAGCTAGCGGGAGTTCGAGCGAGCAGTACTTC CSVEASGSSSEQYF
TRBJ2-3 once TRBV20-1 TRBD2 TGCAGTGCTGGCGAGAGGACTAGCGGGAGGTTTGGCACAGATACGCAGTATTTT CSAGERTSGRFGTDTQYF
TRBJ1-4 - TRBV25-1 - TGTGCCAGCAGTTTATCGTCGGCTTATGAAAAACTGTTTTTT CASSLSSAYEKLFF
TRBJ2-4 few TRBV2 TRBD1 TGTGCCAGCAGGATGGACAGGCCGTTAAACATTCAGTACTTC CASRMDRPLNIQYF
TRBJ2-7 - TRBV20-1 TRBD1 TGCAGTGCTAGAGATCGAAGGACAGGGCCCTACGAGCAGTACTTC CSARDRRTGPYEQYF